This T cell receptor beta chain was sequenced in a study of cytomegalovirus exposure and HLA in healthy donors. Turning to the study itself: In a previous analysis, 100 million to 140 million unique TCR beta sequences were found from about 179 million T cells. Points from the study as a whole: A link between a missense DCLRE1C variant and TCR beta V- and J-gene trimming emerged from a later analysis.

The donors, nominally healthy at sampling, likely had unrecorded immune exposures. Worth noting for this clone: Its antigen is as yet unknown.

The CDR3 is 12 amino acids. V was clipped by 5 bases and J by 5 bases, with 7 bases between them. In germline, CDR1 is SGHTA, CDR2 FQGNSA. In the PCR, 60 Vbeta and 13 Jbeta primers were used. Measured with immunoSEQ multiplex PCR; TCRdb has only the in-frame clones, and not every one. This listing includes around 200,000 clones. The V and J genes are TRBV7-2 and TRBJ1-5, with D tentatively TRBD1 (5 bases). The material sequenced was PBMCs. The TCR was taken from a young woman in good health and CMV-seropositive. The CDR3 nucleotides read TGTGCCAGCAGCCCAGGGTATCAGCCCCAGCATTTT. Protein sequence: CASSPGYQPQHF.